This TCR beta chain is from a study of T cells in tuberculosis. The time point here: new active TB diagnosis, blood taken before or within 7 days of starting treatment. The assay was immunoSEQ multiplex PCR, and TCRdb's table has in-frame clones only and misses some. The sample includes about 53,000 clones, 90% to 95% seen only once; the top ten take 1.4% to 1.5%. V lost 3 bases and J lost 2; bases outside the gene matches: 6. CDR1 is MNHEY and CDR2 is SMNVEV in the germline V gene (reference sequence). This CDR3 comprises 15 residues. This receptor was obtained from an adult with tuberculosis. Sequences were derived from PBMCs, sampled at tuberculosis diagnosis. The chain employs TRBV27 and TRBJ1-2; TRBD1 matches 7 bases. As DNA, the CDR3 is TGTGCCAGCAGTTTGAGCCCGACAGGGAACTATGGCTACACCTTC. It translates to CASSLSPTGNYGYTF.